The clone carrying this T cell receptor beta chain was seen ten or more times. Antigen: not known. The record originates from a study of beta chain features in type 1 diabetes. As for the study in general: Regarding age, gender and cell yields, patients proved similar to healthy donors.

The CDR3 is 15 residues long. Trimming cost V 5 bases and J 2 bases, with 14 bases left between them. Germline assignment: CDR1 LGHNA and CDR2 YNFKEQ. What was sequenced were expressed TCRB transcripts, since all of the isolated RNA had been reverse transcribed. The protocol was immunoSEQ multiplex PCR, while the TCRdb copy is restricted to in-frame clones and leaves out a portion. The repertoire consists of 130,000 or so clones, with 9% occurring once and the leading ten covering 0.75%. Overall study results and limits: Type 1 diabetes patients had moderately but significantly shorter TCRB CDR3s in all four CD4+ subsets. Among type 1 diabetes patients, VDJ junctions had fewer insertions and more deletions.

Source material: central memory CD4+ T cells from blood. This receptor was taken from a man younger than 40 with type 1 diabetes. The chain employs TRBV4-2 and TRBJ2-3; D is perhaps TRBD2 (7 bases). CDR3 sequence: CASSSRGANTDTQYF. The DNA of the CDR3 is TGTGCCAGCAGCTCTCGGGGGGCGAACACAGATACGCAGTATTTT.